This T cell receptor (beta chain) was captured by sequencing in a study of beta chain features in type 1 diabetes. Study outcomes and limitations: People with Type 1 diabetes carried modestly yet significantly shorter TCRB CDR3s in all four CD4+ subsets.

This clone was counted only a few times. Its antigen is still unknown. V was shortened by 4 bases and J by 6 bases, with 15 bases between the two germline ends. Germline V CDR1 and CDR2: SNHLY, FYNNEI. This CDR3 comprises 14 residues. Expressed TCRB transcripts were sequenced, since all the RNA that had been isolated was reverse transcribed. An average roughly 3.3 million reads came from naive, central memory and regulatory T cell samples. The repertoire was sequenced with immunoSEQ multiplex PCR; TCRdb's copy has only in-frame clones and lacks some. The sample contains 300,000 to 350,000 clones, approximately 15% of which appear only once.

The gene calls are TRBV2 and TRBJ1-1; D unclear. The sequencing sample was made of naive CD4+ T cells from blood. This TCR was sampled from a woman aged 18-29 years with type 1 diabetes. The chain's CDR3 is CASSASDLPPEAFF. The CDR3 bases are TGTGCCAGCAGTGCATCAGATCTTCCCCCTGAAGCTTTCTTT.